A single sample is the source of the 30 T cell receptor beta chains below, sequenced in a study of T cell repertoires in cytomegalovirus infection (dated by TCRdb to between 2018 and 2021). The sample was run on an Illumina HiSeq 1500. The public reads were run again by TCRdb, first through fastp at Q25 and then through MiXCR, and only productive beta chains were kept. Each record represents a unique CDR3 protein, reported with the most common genes and DNA among its rows. The sample table lists 750,000 to 950,000 distinct CDR3 sequences, around 29% of them with a count of one. The top ten clonotypes cover 10% to 15% of the sample. The sample's treatment or condition label is to be understood as: in vitro stimulation with specific CMV peptide epitopes to enrich CMV-specific T cells. Their antigen targets remain unknown. Sequencing used cultured CD8+ T cells from PBMCs, obtained from culture after CMV antigen stimulation. Receptors originate from a human donor in good health (CMV status not recorded). Some clones in this sample may be carry-over from other donors' samples.

This chain connects TRBV6-5 to TRBJ2-1; 7 positions agree with TRBD1. With V trimmed by 2 bases and J by 14 bases, 9 bases remained unmatched. The CDR3 extends over 13 amino acids. Germline CDR1 and CDR2: MNHEY and SVGAGI. The CDR3 DNA reads as TGTGCCAGCAGTTACACCGGACAGGATAGGGAGTTCTTC. Its translation: CASSYTGQDREFF.

Many counts were recorded for this clonotype. The chain links TRBV5-4 to TRBJ2-1, with D uncertain. Trimming cost V 6 bases and J 0 bases, with 10 bases left between them. Per germline, CDR1 SGHNT and CDR2 YYREEE (reference sequence). This CDR3 spans 14 amino acids. This chain's CDR3 is CASTRTGSYNEQFF. CDR3 in DNA: TGTGCCAGCACCCGGACCGGCTCCTACAATGAGCAGTTCTTC.

The chain links TRBV11-2 to TRBJ2-7; D not certain. Between the trimmed V and J ends, which lost 2 bases and 0 bases, there was a span of 5 bases. Germline CDR1 is SGHAT and CDR2 is FQNNGV. This CDR3 has 13 amino acids. This CDR3 reads CASSLLSSYEQYV. As DNA, the CDR3 is TGTGCCAGCAGCTTACTTAGCTCCTACGAGCAGTACGTC.

The chain employs TRBV9 and TRBJ1-2; D gene unclear. CDR3 size: 12 residues. Germline V CDR1 and CDR2: SGDLS, YYNGEE. V lost 3 bases, J lost 4 bases, and 7 bases lay in between. In DNA, the CDR3 is TGTGCCAGCAGCGCGCGGGCCTATGGCTACACCTTC. It translates to CASSARAYGYTF.

The rearrangement uses TRBV12-3 or TRBV12-4 and TRBJ2-3; possibly TRBD1 for D (6 bases). This CDR3 is built from 17 residues. With 5 bases removed from V and 4 bases from J, the gap between germline ends came to 22 bases. The CDR3 DNA sequence: TGTGCCAGCAGTCCCCGCGAGTTTTACAGGGCTTCAGATACGCAGTATTTT. This codes for CASSPREFYRASDTQYF.

The sample holds a few counts of this clonotype. The chain uses TRBV7-2 and TRBJ2-1; perhaps D is TRBD1 or TRBD2 (5 bases each). The CDR3 covers 13 residues. The V end was cut by 5 bases, the J end by 3 bases, with 8 bases between. Germline loops: CDR1 SGHTA, CDR2 FQGNSA. The chain's CDR3 is CASSRDHYNEQFF. DNA for the CDR3: TGTGCCAGCAGCCGGGACCACTACAATGAGCAGTTCTTC.

This clonotype has ten or more counts. This chain links TRBV6-1 with TRBJ1-6; D not certain. The V end lost 3 bases, the J end lost 9 bases, and 3 bases lay between the germline ends. From germline, CDR1 is MNHNS and CDR2 SASEGT. The CDR3 sequence is 11 residues long. The CDR3 sequence is CASSDGSPLHF. CDR3 in DNA: TGTGCCAGCAGTGACGGTTCACCCCTCCACTTT.

The rearrangement joins TRBV9 to TRBJ2-1, with TRBD2 matching 9 bases. With 4 bases clipped from V and 6 bases from J, the junction kept 11 bases outside the gene matches. Germline V CDR1 and CDR2: SGDLS, YYNGEE. The CDR3 runs to 16 residues. The CDR3 reads CASSPGGGAQANEQFF. In nucleotides, the CDR3 is TGTGCCAGCAGCCCCGGCGGGGGGGCCCAGGCCAATGAGCAGTTCTTC.

This clonotype was counted only a few times. This chain connects TRBV18 to TRBJ1-3, with a weak D call TRBD1 (6 bases). V was shortened by 3 bases and J by 4 bases, with 13 bases between the two germline ends. The CDR3 covers 15 residues. From germline, CDR1 is KGHSH and CDR2 LQKENI. Written as DNA, the CDR3 is TGTGCCAGCTCACCCGAACGGACAGTCGGAAACACCATATATTTT. Its translation: CASSPERTVGNTIYF.

The chain is built from TRBV12-3 or TRBV12-4 and TRBJ1-5; TRBD1 might be the D (6 bases). V dropped 6 bases and J dropped 7 bases, with 16 bases sitting between them. The CDR3 is 14 amino acids. The CDR3 coding sequence is TGTGCCAGCAGCCGCACAGGGTACCTGCAGCCCCAGCATTTT. This gives the protein CASSRTGYLQPQHF.

This clonotype occurred a few times. The genes are TRBV6-1 and TRBJ2-7; D perhaps matches TRBD2 (5 bases). V shed 0 bases and J shed 2 bases, with 11 bases lying between them. This CDR3 spans 15 amino acids. CDR1 and CDR2 from the germline V gene are MNHNS and SASEGT. CDR3 nucleotide sequence: TGTGCCAGCAGTGAAGCAGGGAGTCCAACCTACGAGCAGTACTTC. Amino acid sequence: CASSEAGSPTYEQYF.

This clonotype came up once. J is TRBJ2-5 and V is TRBV4-3; tentative D call: TRBD1 (6 bases). Per the germline V gene, CDR1 is LGHNA and CDR2 is YSLEER. There are 15 residues in the CDR3. The V and J ends lost 1 base and 0 bases respectively, with 9 bases between them. CDR3: CASSQGTAYQETQYF. The CDR3 DNA sequence: TGCGCCAGCAGCCAAGGGACAGCCTACCAAGAGACCCAGTACTTC.

This clonotype was detected many times. The chain uses TRBV7-9 and TRBJ2-3; TRBD2 aligns across 11 bases. Germline trimming cut 4 bases from V and 4 bases from J; bases unmatched to any gene: 13. Germline V gene sequence: CDR1 SEHNR, CDR2 FQNEAQ (reference sequence). This CDR3 region has 18 residues. The CDR3 DNA is TGTGCCAGCAGCTCATTTTGGACTAGCGGGCCGGAGGCAGATACGCAGTATTTT. This sequence encodes CASSSFWTSGPEADTQYF.

This clonotype showed up just a few times. The V and J genes are TRBV6-1 and TRBJ2-7, with D perhaps matching TRBD1 or TRBD2 (5 bases each). This CDR3 contains 14 residues. The V end was cut by 4 bases, the J end by 4 bases, with 14 bases between. Germline loops: CDR1 MNHNS, CDR2 SASEGT. The CDR3 bases are TGTGCCAGCAGTGCCGGGAAGGGGATTTACGAGCAGTACGTC. Translating gives CASSAGKGIYEQYV.

The rearrangement links TRBV6-2 or TRBV6-3 to TRBJ2-7; D gene uncertain. The CDR3 consists of 16 residues. The V gene lost 1 base and the J gene lost 5 bases, with 18 bases spanning the gap. Germline V gene lookup returns CDR1 MNHEY and CDR2 SVGEGT. CDR3 sequence reads: CASSYFVTFNLNEQYF. The CDR3, as DNA: TGTGCCAGCAGTTACTTCGTCACCTTCAACTTGAACGAGCAGTACTTC.

This clonotype was seen only a few times. The V call is TRBV6-2 or TRBV6-3, the J call TRBJ2-1; 8 bases match TRBD2. V gave up 0 bases and J gave up 4 bases; unmatched junction bases: 5. The germline V gene encodes CDR1 MNHEY and CDR2 SVGEGT. CDR3 size: 16 residues. In nucleotides, the CDR3 is TGTGCCAGCAGTTACTCCCAGCTAGCGGGTTACAATGAGCAGTTCTTC. This gives the protein CASSYSQLAGYNEQFF.

The genes are TRBV7-9 and TRBJ2-5; D gene uncertain. The V gene lost 6 bases and the J gene lost 2 bases, with 16 bases spanning the gap. CDR3 length equals 15 residues. Germline V gives CDR1 SEHNR, CDR2 FQNEAQ (reference sequence). The CDR3 DNA follows: TGTGCCAGCAGTTCTCCCCTAACAGTTCAAGAGACCCAGTACTTC. This sequence encodes CASSSPLTVQETQYF.

This clonotype has just one count. J is TRBJ2-3 and V is TRBV5-4; TRBD2 matches 9 bases. Germline-derived CDR1 and CDR2 are SGHNT and YYREEE (reference sequence). The CDR3 contains 16 residues. The junction had 13 bases not matched to a gene; V was cut back by 4 bases and J by 7 bases. The CDR3 region is CASSPGVAGVRNTQYF. In nucleotides, the CDR3 is TGTGCCAGCAGCCCCGGGGTAGCGGGGGTGAGGAATACGCAGTATTTT.

This clonotype was detected only a few times. The rearrangement uses TRBV7-9 and TRBJ1-1; the match to TRBD1 covers 7 bases. The junction had 11 bases not matched to a gene; V was cut back by 2 bases and J by 2 bases. This CDR3 comprises 17 residues. Germline assignment: CDR1 SEHNR and CDR2 FQNEAQ (reference sequence). The CDR3 loop reads CASSLRRRTGANTEAFF. CDR3 nucleotides: TGTGCCAGCAGCTTACGAAGGAGGACAGGAGCAAACACTGAAGCTTTCTTT. The full variable domain, in which reference TRBV7-9 and TRBJ1-1 provide the parts outside the CDR3, is DTGVSQNPRHKITKRGQNVTFRCDPISEHNRLYWYRQTLGQGPEFLTYFQNEAQLEKSRLLSDRFSAERPKGSFSTLEIQRTEQGDSAMYLCASSLRRRTGANTEAFFGQGTRLTVV.

The chain carries TRBV4-1 and TRBJ1-2; possibly TRBD1 for D (5 bases). Trimming removed 0 bases at V and 2 bases at J, with 10 bases between. The germline CDR1 and CDR2 sequences are MGHRA and YSYEKL. The CDR3 totals 15 residues. CDR3: CASSQDAGKNYGYTF. CDR3 bases: TGCGCCAGCAGCCAAGATGCAGGGAAGAACTATGGCTACACCTTC.

Remarks on this clonotype: At one boundary the junction diverges from the germline segment, which might be a read error. This chain uses TRBV4-2 with TRBJ2-3, with TRBD2 matching over 9 bases. The CDR3 extends over 20 amino acids. In germline, CDR1 is LGHNA, CDR2 YNFKEQ. The CDR3 loop is CANSQGYGLATDPSTDTQYF. The CDR3 DNA reads TGTGCCAACAGCCAAGGCTATGGACTAGCGACAGACCCCAGCACAGATACGCAGTATTTT.

This clonotype was recorded a few times. The chain has TRBV10-3 and TRBJ1-5, with D tentatively TRBD1 (5 bases). Germline CDR1 ENHRY, CDR2 SYGVKD. The CDR3 spans 14 residues. V was shortened by 10 bases and J by 0 bases, with 13 bases between the two germline ends. CDR3 loop: CATKTEYSNQPQHF. The CDR3, as DNA: TGTGCCACTAAGACAGAGTATAGCAATCAGCCCCAGCATTTT.

This sequence joins TRBV27 and TRBJ2-3, with 10 bases fitting TRBD2. The V gene end was trimmed by 6 bases and the J gene end by 1 base; junction bases not matched to a gene: 4. In germline, CDR1 is MNHEY, CDR2 SMNVEV (reference sequence). The CDR3 spans 15 residues. CDR3 sequence: CASRQLAGRTDTQYF. The CDR3 nucleotides are TGTGCCAGCAGACAACTAGCGGGGCGCACAGATACGCAGTATTTT.

V and J are TRBV4-1 and TRBJ2-3; perhaps TRBD2 as D (6 bases). The germline V gene has CDR1 MGHRA and CDR2 YSYEKL. This CDR3 contains 16 residues. Trimming left V 4 bases short and J 1 base short, with 15 bases between. CDR3 DNA: TGCGCCAGCAGCCCGGAGGGGACGCACGGCACAGATACGCAGTATTTT. This gives the protein CASSPEGTHGTDTQYF.

The chain employs TRBV28 and TRBJ1-5, with D perhaps matching TRBD1 (6 bases). The ends were cut back, 0 bases at V and 2 bases at J, with 11 bases in the middle. Per germline, CDR1 MDHEN and CDR2 SYDVKM. This CDR3 is built from 16 residues. The CDR3 coding sequence is TGTGCCAGCAGTTTATGGCGGGGGGCGGGCAATCAGCCCCAGCATTTT. Encoded protein: CASSLWRGAGNQPQHF. Full variable domain (missing parts from reference TRBV28 and TRBJ1-5): DVKVTQSSRYLVKRTGEKVFLECVQDMDHENMFWYRQDPGLGLRLIYFSYDVKMKEKGDIPEGYSVSREKKERFSLILESASTNQTSMYLCASSLWRGAGNQPQHFGDGTRLSIL.

This clonotype occurred many times. The chain couples TRBV7-8 to TRBJ2-7; D gene unclear. Trimming removed 4 bases at V and 2 bases at J, with 9 bases between. Germline V gene lookup returns CDR1 SGHVS and CDR2 FQNEAQ. The CDR3 is 13 residues long. The CDR3 region is CASSSDPTYEQYV. The DNA of the CDR3 is TGTGCCAGCAGCTCGGACCCCACCTACGAGCAGTACGTC.

The CDR3 loop is CASSLTGVRGGKWFPNYNEQFF. In DNA form, the CDR3 reads TGTGCCAGCAGCTTGACGGGCGTGAGGGGGGGCAAATGGTTCCCGAATTACAATGAGCAGTTCTTC. The rearrangement joins TRBV7-3 to TRBJ2-1, with D tentatively TRBD2 (7 bases). Germline V gives CDR1 SGHTA, CDR2 FQGTGA. The CDR3 sequence is 22 residues long. Trimming shortened V by 3 bases and J by 4 bases, and 34 bases separated the two germline ends.

The chain joins TRBV6-1 to TRBJ1-6; 7 nucleotides match TRBD1. The CDR3 covers 15 residues. Germline CDR1 MNHNS, CDR2 SASEGT. V lost 3 bases to trimming and J lost 6 bases; unmatched junction nucleotides: 5. CDR3 bases: TGTGCCAGCAGTGATTGGACAGGACCTAATTCACCCCTCCACTTT. Protein: CASSDWTGPNSPLHF.

The chain combines TRBV4-1 with TRBJ2-7; no clear D gene. V lost 1 base and J 3 bases, leaving 13 bases between the germline ends. Germline-derived CDR1 and CDR2 are MGHRA and YSYEKL. The CDR3 totals 15 residues. CDR3 loop: CASSQALRAFYEQYF. CDR3 coding DNA: TGCGCCAGCAGCCAAGCTCTCCGGGCCTTCTACGAGCAGTACTTC.

This clonotype was found a few times. This sequence joins TRBV7-6 and TRBJ2-1; 7 bases are shared with TRBD1. This CDR3 has 13 residues. Germline CDR1 reads SGHVS; CDR2 reads FNYEAQ. V lost 5 bases and J lost 9; bases outside the gene matches: 7. The CDR3 coding sequence is TGTGCCAGCAGCGTAGGGACAGCAAGTGAGCAGTTCTTC. It codes for CASSVGTASEQFF.